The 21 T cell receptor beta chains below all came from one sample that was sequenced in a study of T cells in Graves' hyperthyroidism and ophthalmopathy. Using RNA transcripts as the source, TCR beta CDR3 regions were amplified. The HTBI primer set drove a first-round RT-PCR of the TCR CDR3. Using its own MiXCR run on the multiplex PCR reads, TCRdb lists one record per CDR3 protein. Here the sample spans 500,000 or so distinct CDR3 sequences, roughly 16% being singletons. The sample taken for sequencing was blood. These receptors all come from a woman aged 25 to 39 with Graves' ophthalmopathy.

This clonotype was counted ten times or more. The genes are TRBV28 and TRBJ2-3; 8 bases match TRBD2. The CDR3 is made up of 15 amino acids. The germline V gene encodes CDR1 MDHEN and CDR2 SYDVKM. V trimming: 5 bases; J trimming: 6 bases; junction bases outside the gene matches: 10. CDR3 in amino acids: CASSPAGANSDTQYF. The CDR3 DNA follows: TGTGCCAGCAGTCCAGCGGGAGCCAATAGTGATACGCAGTATTTT. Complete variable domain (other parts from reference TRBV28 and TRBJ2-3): DVKVTQSSRYLVKRTGEKVFLECVQDMDHENMFWYRQDPGLGLRLIYFSYDVKMKEKGDIPEGYSVSREKKERFSLILESASTNQTSMYLCASSPAGANSDTQYFGPGTRLTVL.

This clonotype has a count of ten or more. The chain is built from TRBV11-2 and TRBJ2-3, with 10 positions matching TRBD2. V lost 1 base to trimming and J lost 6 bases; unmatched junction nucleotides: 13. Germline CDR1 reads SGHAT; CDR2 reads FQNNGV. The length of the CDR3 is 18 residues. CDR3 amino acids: CASSLVATSGSRGDTQYF. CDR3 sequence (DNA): TGTGCCAGCAGCTTAGTGGCGACTAGCGGGTCCCGCGGGGATACGCAGTATTTT. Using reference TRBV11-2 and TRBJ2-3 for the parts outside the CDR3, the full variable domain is EAGVAQSPRYKIIEKRQSVAFWCNPISGHATLYWYQQILGQGPKLLIQFQNNGVVDDSQLPKDRFSAERLKGVDSTLKIQPAKLEDSAVYLCASSLVATSGSRGDTQYFGPGTRLTVL.

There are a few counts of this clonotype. CDR3 loop: CASSVGTGSPYEQYF. CDR3 nucleotide sequence: TGTGCCAGCAGCGTAGGGACAGGGAGCCCCTACGAGCAGTACTTC. J is TRBJ2-7 and V is TRBV9; 8 bases fit TRBD1. The CDR3 covers 15 residues. Germline-derived CDR1 and CDR2 are SGDLS and YYNGEE. Trimming took 0 bases from V and 2 from J; bases not matched to a gene: 4. Looking up the rest from reference TRBV9 and TRBJ2-7 gives the full variable domain: DSGVTQTPKHLITATGQRVTLRCSPRSGDLSVYWYQQSLDQGLQFLIQYYNGEERAKGNILERFSAQQFPDLHSELNLSSLELGDSALYFCASSVGTGSPYEQYFGPGTRLTVT.

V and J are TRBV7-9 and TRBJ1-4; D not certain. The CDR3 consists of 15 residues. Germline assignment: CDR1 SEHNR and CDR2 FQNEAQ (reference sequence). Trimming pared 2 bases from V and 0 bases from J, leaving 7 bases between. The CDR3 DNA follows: TGTGCCAGCAGCTTATCTAGAGCAACTAATGAAAAACTGTTTTTT. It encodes CASSLSRATNEKLFF. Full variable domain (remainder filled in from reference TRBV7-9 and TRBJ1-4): DTGVSQNPRHKITKRGQNVTFRCDPISEHNRLYWYRQTLGQGPEFLTYFQNEAQLEKSRLLSDRFSAERPKGSFSTLEIQRTEQGDSAMYLCASSLSRATNEKLFFGSGTQLSVL.

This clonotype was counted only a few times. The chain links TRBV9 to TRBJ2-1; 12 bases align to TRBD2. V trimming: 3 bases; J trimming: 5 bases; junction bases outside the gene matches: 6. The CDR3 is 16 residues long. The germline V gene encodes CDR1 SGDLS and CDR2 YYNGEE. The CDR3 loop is CASSARGLAGHNEQFF. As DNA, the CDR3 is TGTGCCAGCAGCGCCAGAGGACTAGCGGGACACAATGAGCAGTTCTTC.

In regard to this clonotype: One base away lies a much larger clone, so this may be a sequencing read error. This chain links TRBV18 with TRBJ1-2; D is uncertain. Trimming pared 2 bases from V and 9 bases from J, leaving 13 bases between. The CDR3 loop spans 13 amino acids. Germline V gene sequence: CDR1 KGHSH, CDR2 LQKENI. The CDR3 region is CASSPSRDYSYTF. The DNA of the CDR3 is TGTGCCAGCTCACCATCCAGAGATTATAGCTACACCTTC.

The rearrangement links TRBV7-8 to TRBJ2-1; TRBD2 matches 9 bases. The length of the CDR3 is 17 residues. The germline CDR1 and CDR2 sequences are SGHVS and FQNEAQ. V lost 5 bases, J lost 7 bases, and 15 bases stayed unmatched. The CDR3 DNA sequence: TGTGCCAGCAGCATAGATATAGTAGCGGGAGTTGGTAATGAGCAGTTCTTC. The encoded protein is CASSIDIVAGVGNEQFF.

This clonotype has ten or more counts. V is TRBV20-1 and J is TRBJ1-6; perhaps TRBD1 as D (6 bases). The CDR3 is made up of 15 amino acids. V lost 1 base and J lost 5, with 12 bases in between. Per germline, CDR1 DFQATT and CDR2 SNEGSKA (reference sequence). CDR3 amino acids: CSARAVGHHNSPLHF. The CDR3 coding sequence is TGCAGTGCTAGAGCTGTGGGACATCATAATTCACCCCTCCACTTT.

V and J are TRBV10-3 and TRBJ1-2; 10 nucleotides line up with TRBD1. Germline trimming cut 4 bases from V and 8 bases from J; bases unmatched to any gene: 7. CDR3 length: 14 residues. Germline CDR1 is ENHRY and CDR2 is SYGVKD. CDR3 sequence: CAISAQGQGKGYTF. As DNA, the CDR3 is TGTGCCATCAGTGCCCAGGGACAGGGGAAAGGCTACACCTTC.

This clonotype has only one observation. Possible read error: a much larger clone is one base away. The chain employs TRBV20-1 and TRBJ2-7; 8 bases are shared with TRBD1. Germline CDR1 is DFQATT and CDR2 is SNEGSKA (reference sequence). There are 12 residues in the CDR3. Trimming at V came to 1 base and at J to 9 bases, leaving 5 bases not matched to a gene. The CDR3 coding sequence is TGCAGTGCTAGAGTCCCAGGGGGCGGGCAGTACTTC. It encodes CSARVPGGGQYF.

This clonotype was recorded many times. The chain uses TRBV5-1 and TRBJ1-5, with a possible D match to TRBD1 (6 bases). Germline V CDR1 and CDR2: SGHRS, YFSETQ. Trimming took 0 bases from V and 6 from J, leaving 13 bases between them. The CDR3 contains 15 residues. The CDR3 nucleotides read TGCGCCAGCAGCTTGGCGGGGGGCCGGGGTCAGCCCCAGCATTTT. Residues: CASSLAGGRGQPQHF.

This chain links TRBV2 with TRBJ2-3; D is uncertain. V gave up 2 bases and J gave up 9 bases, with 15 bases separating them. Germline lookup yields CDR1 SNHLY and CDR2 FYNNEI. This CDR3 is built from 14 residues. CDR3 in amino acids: CASSEWTERFTQYF. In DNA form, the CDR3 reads TGTGCCAGCAGTGAATGGACCGAAAGGTTCACGCAGTATTTT.

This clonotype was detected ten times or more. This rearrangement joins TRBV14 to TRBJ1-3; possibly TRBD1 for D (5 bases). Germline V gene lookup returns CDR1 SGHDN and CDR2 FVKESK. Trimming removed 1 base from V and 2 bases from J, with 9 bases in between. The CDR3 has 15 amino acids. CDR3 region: CASSQVGTPGNTIYF. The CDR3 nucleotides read TGTGCCAGCAGCCAAGTCGGGACTCCTGGAAACACCATATATTTT. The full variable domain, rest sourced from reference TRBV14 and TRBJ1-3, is EAGVTQFPSHSVIEKGQTVTLRCDPISGHDNLYWYRRVMGKEIKFLLHFVKESKQDESGMPNNRFLAERTGGTYSTLKVQPAELEDSGVYFCASSQVGTPGNTIYFGEGSWLTVV.

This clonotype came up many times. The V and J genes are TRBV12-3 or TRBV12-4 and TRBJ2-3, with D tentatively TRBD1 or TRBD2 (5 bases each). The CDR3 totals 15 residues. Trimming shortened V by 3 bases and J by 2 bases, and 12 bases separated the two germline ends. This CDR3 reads CASSFSLGVTDTQYF. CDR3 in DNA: TGTGCCAGCAGTTTCTCACTAGGGGTCACAGATACGCAGTATTTT.

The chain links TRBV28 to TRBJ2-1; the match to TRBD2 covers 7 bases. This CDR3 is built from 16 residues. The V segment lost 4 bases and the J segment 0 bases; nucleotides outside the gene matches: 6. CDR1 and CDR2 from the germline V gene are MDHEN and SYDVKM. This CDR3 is CASSSLSGDSYNEQFF. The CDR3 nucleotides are TGTGCCAGCAGTTCTCTGAGCGGGGACTCCTACAATGAGCAGTTCTTC. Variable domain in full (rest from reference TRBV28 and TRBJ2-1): DVKVTQSSRYLVKRTGEKVFLECVQDMDHENMFWYRQDPGLGLRLIYFSYDVKMKEKGDIPEGYSVSREKKERFSLILESASTNQTSMYLCASSSLSGDSYNEQFFGPGTRLTVL.

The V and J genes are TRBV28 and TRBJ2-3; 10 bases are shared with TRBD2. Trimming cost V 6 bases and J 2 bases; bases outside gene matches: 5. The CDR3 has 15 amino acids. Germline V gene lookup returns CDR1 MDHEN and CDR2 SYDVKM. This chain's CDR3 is CASRTTSGLTDTQYF. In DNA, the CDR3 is TGTGCCAGCAGAACGACTAGCGGGCTCACAGATACGCAGTATTTT. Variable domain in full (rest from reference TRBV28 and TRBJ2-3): DVKVTQSSRYLVKRTGEKVFLECVQDMDHENMFWYRQDPGLGLRLIYFSYDVKMKEKGDIPEGYSVSREKKERFSLILESASTNQTSMYLCASRTTSGLTDTQYFGPGTRLTVL.

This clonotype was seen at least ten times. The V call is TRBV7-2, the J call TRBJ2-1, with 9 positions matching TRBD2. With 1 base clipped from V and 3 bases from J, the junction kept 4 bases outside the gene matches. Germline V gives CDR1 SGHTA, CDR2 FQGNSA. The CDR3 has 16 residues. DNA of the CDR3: TGTGCCAGCAGCTTAGTTGCGGGAGGGGTCTACAATGAGCAGTTCTTC. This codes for CASSLVAGGVYNEQFF.

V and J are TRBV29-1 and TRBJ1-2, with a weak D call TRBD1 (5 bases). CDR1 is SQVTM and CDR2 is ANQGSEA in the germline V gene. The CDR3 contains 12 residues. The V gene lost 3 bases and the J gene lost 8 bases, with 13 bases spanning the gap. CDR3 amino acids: CSVDGAHGGYTF. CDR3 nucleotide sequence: TGCAGCGTTGATGGGGCCCATGGAGGCTACACCTTC.

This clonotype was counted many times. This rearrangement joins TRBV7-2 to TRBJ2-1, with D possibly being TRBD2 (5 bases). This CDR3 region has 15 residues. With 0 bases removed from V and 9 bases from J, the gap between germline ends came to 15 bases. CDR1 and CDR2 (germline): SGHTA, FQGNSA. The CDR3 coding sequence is TGTGCCAGCAGCTTAGCGGCAAGGGCTCGGGGTGAGCAGTTCTTC. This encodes CASSLAARARGEQFF.

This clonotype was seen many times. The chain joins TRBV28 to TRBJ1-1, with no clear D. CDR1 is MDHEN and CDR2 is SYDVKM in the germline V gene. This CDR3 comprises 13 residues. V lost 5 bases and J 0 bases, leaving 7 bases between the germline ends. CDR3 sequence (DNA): TGTGCCAGCAGTCACTTAATGAACACTGAAGCTTTCTTT. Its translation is CASSHLMNTEAFF.

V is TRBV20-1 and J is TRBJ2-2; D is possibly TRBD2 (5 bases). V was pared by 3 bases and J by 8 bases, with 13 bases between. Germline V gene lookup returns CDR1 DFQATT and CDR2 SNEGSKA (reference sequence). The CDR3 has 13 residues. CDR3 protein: CSASPLAIGELFF. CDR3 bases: TGCAGTGCTAGCCCGCTAGCAATAGGGGAGCTGTTTTTT.